Reported below is one T cell receptor (beta chain). The target antigen is unknown. With 60 Vbeta and 13 Jbeta primers, the PCR was carried out. Here immunoSEQ multiplex PCR was the method, and the copy in TCRdb shows in-frame clones only, minus some. The sample contains approximately 220,000 clones, 65% to 85% of which appear only once. The sample comes from a study of cytomegalovirus exposure and HLA in healthy donors. Study-wide points: Specificity of a few CMV-associated chains for CMV antigens was verified in vitro.

The J segment lost 0 bases and the V segment lost 6 bases, leaving 12 bases of the junction unmatched. The CDR3 sequence is 18 residues long. Germline V gene sequence: CDR1 LNHDA, CDR2 SQIVND (reference sequence). The gene calls are TRBV19 and TRBJ1-5; 9 bases are a match to TRBD1. Sequencing was performed on PBMCs. This sequence originates from a man aged 25 to 45 in good health and CMV-seronegative. CDR3 DNA sequence: TGTGCCAGTAGGACCCGGGACAGGGCCTCCCTTAGCAATCAGCCCCAGCATTTT. Amino acids: CASRTRDRASLSNQPQHF.